These 6 T cell receptor beta chains originate from one sample sequenced in a study of T cells in Graves' hyperthyroidism and ophthalmopathy. It was RNA transcripts that yielded the amplified TCR beta CDR3 regions. Using the HTBI primer set, a first-round RT-PCR was run on the TCR CDR3. Each CDR3 protein gets one entry after TCRdb re-called the multiplex PCR reads with MiXCR. The repertoire has fewer than 900,000 distinct CDR3 sequences, about 17% of them found once; the top ten carry over 15%. Sequencing was done on a sample of blood. These receptors all come from a woman aged 45 to 65 with Graves' hyperthyroidism that later progressed to Graves' ophthalmopathy.

For the CDR3, the DNA is TGTGCCAGCAGGTCTAGAGCGGGAGTCTGCAATGAGCAGTTCTTC. Its translation: CASRSRAGVCNEQFF. This rearrangement joins TRBV6-2 or TRBV6-3 to TRBJ2-1, with 8 bases that match TRBD2. The CDR3 sequence is 15 residues long. Germline trimming cut 6 bases from V and 6 bases from J; bases unmatched to any gene: 10. The germline CDR1 and CDR2 sequences are MNHEY and SVGEGT.

There are a few counts of this clonotype. The chain uses TRBV7-9 and TRBJ1-1, with D perhaps matching TRBD1 (5 bases). The CDR3 is made up of 16 amino acids. Deletions cut 0 bases from V and 1 base from J, with 12 bases between. CDR1 is SEHNR, CDR2 FQNEAQ, per germline (reference sequence). In DNA form, the CDR3 reads TGTGCCAGCAGCTTAGCGTCTGGGACTGAGAACACTGAAGCTTTCTTT. This translates into CASSLASGTENTEAFF.

This clonotype was seen a few times. This chain joins TRBV18 and TRBJ2-7; no firm D call. The CDR3 contains 13 residues. The V and J ends lost 1 base and 5 bases respectively, with 9 bases between them. Germline CDR1 and CDR2: KGHSH and LQKENI. For the CDR3, the DNA is TGTGCCAGCTCACCACGAGGAGATCACGAGCAGTACTTC. Its protein product is CASSPRGDHEQYF.

This clonotype appeared a few times. The gene calls are TRBV24-1 and TRBJ1-5, with 7 positions matching TRBD1. CDR1 KGHDR and CDR2 SFDVKD come from the germline V gene. Trimming removed 4 bases from V and 4 bases from J; junction bases left unmatched: 3. CDR3 size: 14 residues. CDR3 in amino acids: CATSESGGNQPQHF. CDR3 coding DNA: TGTGCCACCAGTGAGTCAGGGGGAAATCAGCCCCAGCATTTT.

This clonotype was seen many times. This chain links TRBV11-2 with TRBJ2-1; a weak D match, TRBD1 (6 bases). The CDR3 runs 15 residues. V was shortened by 0 bases and J by 2 bases, with 8 bases between the two germline ends. The V gene's germline CDR1 is SGHAT and CDR2 FQNNGV. The CDR3 nucleotides read TGTGCCAGCAGCTTAGAACAGGGAGCCTACAATGAGCAGTTCTTC. Amino acids: CASSLEQGAYNEQFF.

The chain combines TRBV29-1 with TRBJ1-1, with a possible D match to TRBD1 (5 bases). This CDR3 comprises 14 residues. Germline CDR1 reads SQVTM; CDR2 reads ANQGSEA. Trimming shortened V by 1 base and J by 0 bases, and 9 bases separated the two germline ends. CDR3 DNA: TGCAGCGTTGAAGGGGACGGAATGAACACTGAAGCTTTCTTT. Protein sequence: CSVEGDGMNTEAFF.